This TCR beta chain was found in a study of early T cells in non-severe SARS-CoV-2 infection. Germline V CDR1 and CDR2: SQVTM, ANQGSEA. This CDR3 comprises 11 residues. This clonotype was found a few times. Researchers tagged individual cDNA molecules with unique molecular identifiers. TCRdb recomputed calls from the 5' RACE reads with MiXCR, one row per CDR3 protein. The data show approximately 66,000 distinct CDR3 sequences, about 12% seen once. The sequenced sample was whole blood. V and J are TRBV29-1 and TRBJ1-1; D remains ambiguous. This clonotype was sampled from an adult who was a healthcare worker with PCR-confirmed SARS-CoV-2 infection or an uninfected control (not recorded which). CDR3 protein: CRGRLNTEAFF. The DNA for the CDR3 is TGCAGGGGGAGGTTGAACACTGAAGCTTTCTTT.